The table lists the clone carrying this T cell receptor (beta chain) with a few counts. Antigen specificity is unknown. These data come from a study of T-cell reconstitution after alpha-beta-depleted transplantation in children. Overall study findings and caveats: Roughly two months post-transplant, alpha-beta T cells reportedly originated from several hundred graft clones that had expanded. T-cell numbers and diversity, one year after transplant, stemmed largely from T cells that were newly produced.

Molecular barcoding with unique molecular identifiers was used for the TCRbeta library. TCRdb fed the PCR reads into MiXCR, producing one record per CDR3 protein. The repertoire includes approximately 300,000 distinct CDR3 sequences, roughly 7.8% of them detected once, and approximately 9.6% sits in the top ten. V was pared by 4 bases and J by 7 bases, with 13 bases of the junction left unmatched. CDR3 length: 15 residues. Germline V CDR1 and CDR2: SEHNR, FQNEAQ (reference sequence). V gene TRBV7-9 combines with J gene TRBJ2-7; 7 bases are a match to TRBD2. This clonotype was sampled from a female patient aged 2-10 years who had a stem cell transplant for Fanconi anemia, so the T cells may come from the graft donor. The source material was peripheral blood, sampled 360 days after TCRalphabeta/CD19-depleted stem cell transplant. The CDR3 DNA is TGTGCCAGCAGCTCCCCGACTAGCTTGCCGGGTGAGCAGTACTTC. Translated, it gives CASSSPTSLPGEQYF. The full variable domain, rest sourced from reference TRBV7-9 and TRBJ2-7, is DTGVSQNPRHKITKRGQNVTFRCDPISEHNRLYWYRQTLGQGPEFLTYFQNEAQLEKSRLLSDRFSAERPKGSFSTLEIQRTEQGDSAMYLCASSSPTSLPGEQYFGPGTRLTVT.